Below, 20 T cell receptor beta chains from the same sample are listed, as sequenced in a study of T cell responses to AZD1222 COVID-19 vaccine. This table comes from immunoSEQ multiplex PCR, and its TCRdb copy is limited to in-frame clones, with some not included. The sample contains roughly 140,000 clones, about 90% of which appear only once. The starting material was peripheral blood, obtained on day 0 of MenACWY control vaccination. Receptors originate from an adult in good health.

This clone occurred once. The chain uses TRBV7-3 and TRBJ2-5; 8 nucleotides line up with TRBD1. Germline CDR1 is SGHTA and CDR2 is FQGTGA. The V segment lost 2 bases and the J segment 5 bases; nucleotides outside the gene matches: 7. This CDR3 comprises 15 residues. The CDR3 loop is CASSLDRGGFETQYF. The CDR3 DNA follows: TGTGCCAGCAGCTTAGACAGGGGAGGTTTTGAGACCCAGTACTTC.

The chain joins TRBV12-3 or TRBV12-4 to TRBJ1-1; D possibly corresponds to TRBD1 (5 bases). Trimming removed 6 bases at V and 8 bases at J, with 10 bases between. This CDR3 contains 11 residues. For the CDR3, the DNA is TGTGCCAGCAGACAGGTGCGGGAAGCTTTCTTT. Its protein product is CASRQVREAFF.

The chain is built from TRBV5-1 and TRBJ1-2; D is undetermined. CDR3 length: 14 amino acids. Germline loops: CDR1 SGHRS, CDR2 YFSETQ. V was shortened by 4 bases and J by 4 bases, with 14 bases between the two germline ends. The CDR3 here is CASSPQGSPYGYTF. CDR3 DNA: TGCGCCAGCAGCCCCCAAGGGTCTCCCTATGGCTACACCTTC.

V usage is TRBV7-2 and J usage is TRBJ2-7; TRBD1 matches at 10 bases. CDR3 size: 16 residues. V was clipped by 3 bases and J by 5 bases; unmatched bases: 10. Germline lookup yields CDR1 SGHTA and CDR2 FQGNSA. The CDR3 DNA reads as TGTGCCAGCAGCTTTCAAGGGGACAGGGGATTCCACGAGCAGTACTTC. Amino acid sequence: CASSFQGDRGFHEQYF. Full variable domain (outside the CDR3, taken from reference TRBV7-2 and TRBJ2-7): GAGVSQSPSNKVTEKGKDVELRCDPISGHTALYWYRQSLGQGLEFLIYFQGNSAPDKSGLPSDRFSAERTGGSVSTLTIQRTQQEDSAVYLCASSFQGDRGFHEQYFGPGTRLTVT.

This clone was counted once. V and J are TRBV6-5 and TRBJ1-6, with D uncertain. V gave up 6 bases and J gave up 12 bases, with 18 bases separating them. The CDR3 has 14 residues. Germline V lookup: CDR1 MNHEY, CDR2 SVGAGI. The CDR3 sequence is CASSDGLPPIPLHF. The CDR3 DNA reads TGTGCCAGCAGCGACGGACTGCCGCCTATACCCCTCCACTTT.

V and J are TRBV14 and TRBJ1-4; D call uncertain. The V end lost 5 bases, the J end lost 0 bases, and 13 bases lay between the germline ends. The CDR3 loop spans 16 amino acids. Germline values: CDR1 SGHDN, CDR2 FVKESK. The CDR3 coding sequence is TGTGCCAGCAGCTTAAACTTGGACGCAACTAATGAAAAACTGTTTTTT. Its translation: CASSLNLDATNEKLFF.

The V gene is TRBV7-3, the J gene TRBJ1-2; weak D call: TRBD1 (5 bases). The CDR3 is 15 residues long. Germline V gene lookup returns CDR1 SGHTA and CDR2 FQGTGA. The V end was cut by 5 bases, the J end by 5 bases, with 18 bases between. CDR3 loop: CASSPVFGAPYGYTF. The CDR3 DNA follows: TGTGCCAGCAGCCCCGTTTTCGGGGCTCCATATGGCTACACCTTC.

This CDR3 is CASRLTGTGLGWEQFF. In nucleotides, the CDR3 is TGTGCCAGCAGACTAACCGGGACAGGACTTGGTTGGGAGCAGTTCTTC. This chain connects TRBV27 to TRBJ2-1; 8 positions agree with TRBD1. V was pared by 6 bases and J by 10 bases, with 17 bases of the junction left unmatched. Germline V gives CDR1 MNHEY, CDR2 SMNVEV (reference sequence). The CDR3 totals 16 residues.

The chain combines TRBV11-2 with TRBJ2-5, with 9 nucleotides matching TRBD1. This CDR3 contains 15 residues. Trimming took 4 bases from V and 5 from J; bases not matched to a gene: 8. Looked up from germline, CDR1 is SGHAT and CDR2 is FQNNGV. CDR3 nucleotides: TGTGCCAGCAGCTCAGGACAGGGGACTGGGGAGACCCAGTACTTC. Protein sequence: CASSSGQGTGETQYF. Variable domain in full (rest from reference TRBV11-2 and TRBJ2-5): EAGVAQSPRYKIIEKRQSVAFWCNPISGHATLYWYQQILGQGPKLLIQFQNNGVVDDSQLPKDRFSAERLKGVDSTLKIQPAKLEDSAVYLCASSSGQGTGETQYFGPGTRLLVL.

The genes are TRBV10-3 and TRBJ1-2, with D possibly TRBD1 on 5 matching bases. Trimming shortened V by 11 bases and J by 2 bases, and 12 bases separated the two germline ends. The CDR3 has 12 amino acids. Germline V gene sequence: CDR1 ENHRY, CDR2 SYGVKD. The CDR3 region is CAGGGSNYGYTF. Written as DNA, the CDR3 is TGTGCCGGGGGAGGCAGCAACTATGGCTACACCTTC.

The chain couples TRBV7-9 to TRBJ2-7; 8 nucleotides agree with TRBD1. CDR3 length: 16 amino acids. The trim removed 0 bases at V and 1 base at J, leaving 5 bases unmatched. Germline V gene lookup returns CDR1 SEHNR and CDR2 FQNEAQ (reference sequence). The CDR3 coding sequence is TGTGCCAGCAGCTTAGCAGGGACAGGACCGTCCTACGAGCAGTACTTC. Its protein product is CASSLAGTGPSYEQYF. The full variable domain, in which reference TRBV7-9 and TRBJ2-7 provide the parts outside the CDR3, is DTGVSQNPRHKITKRGQNVTFRCDPISEHNRLYWYRQTLGQGPEFLTYFQNEAQLEKSRLLSDRFSAERPKGSFSTLEIQRTEQGDSAMYLCASSLAGTGPSYEQYFGPGTRLTVT.

The chain links TRBV11-3 to TRBJ2-1; D unresolved. CDR3 length: 13 residues. The V and J ends lost 2 bases and 8 bases respectively, with 10 bases between them. Germline values: CDR1 SGHNT, CDR2 YENEEA. CDR3 in DNA: TGTGCCAGCAGCTTATCGAGTAGGGATGAGCAGTTCTTC. Encoded protein: CASSLSSRDEQFF.

This rearrangement joins TRBV19 to TRBJ1-1; D gene uncertain. The ends were cut back, 4 bases at V and 0 bases at J, with 15 bases in the middle. In germline, CDR1 is LNHDA, CDR2 SQIVND (reference sequence). The CDR3 has 16 amino acids. Written as DNA, the CDR3 is TGTGCCAGTAGTACGCCACCCGGACGGTTGAACACTGAAGCTTTCTTT. It translates to CASSTPPGRLNTEAFF. The full variable domain, its missing parts supplied by reference TRBV19 and TRBJ1-1, is DGGITQSPKYLFRKEGQNVTLSCEQNLNHDAMYWYRQDPGQGLRLIYYSQIVNDFQKGDIAEGYSVSREKKESFPLTVTSAQKNPTAFYLCASSTPPGRLNTEAFFGQGTRLTVV.

This chain links TRBV18 with TRBJ1-1; unclear D gene. CDR1 and CDR2 from the germline V gene are KGHSH and LQKENI. Trimming removed 2 bases at V and 0 bases at J, with 4 bases between. The CDR3 spans 13 residues. Here the CDR3 DNA reads TGTGCCAGCTCACCATCAATGAACACTGAAGCTTTCTTT. The encoded protein is CASSPSMNTEAFF.

The chain employs TRBV6-5 and TRBJ2-7; D is perhaps TRBD1 or TRBD2 (6 bases each). CDR3 length equals 15 residues. Germline V CDR1 and CDR2: MNHEY, SVGAGI. The V and J ends lost 6 bases and 0 bases respectively, with 15 bases between them. This CDR3 is CASSSGAWSSYEQYF. CDR3 nucleotides: TGTGCCAGCAGCTCGGGGGCGTGGAGCTCCTACGAGCAGTACTTC.

The chain couples TRBV7-9 to TRBJ2-3; 8 bases line up with TRBD2. The CDR3 runs 13 residues. Germline CDR1 SEHNR, CDR2 FQNEAQ (reference sequence). V was pared by 5 bases and J by 4 bases, with 2 bases of the junction left unmatched. CDR3 region: CASSRGGSDTQYF. The CDR3 DNA sequence: TGTGCCAGCAGCCGGGGGGGCTCAGATACGCAGTATTTT.

The chain recombines TRBV9 with TRBJ2-7; the D is unclear. CDR3 size: 17 residues. Germline lookup yields CDR1 SGDLS and CDR2 YYNGEE. With 0 bases removed from V and 0 bases from J, the gap between germline ends came to 16 bases. Written as DNA, the CDR3 is TGTGCCAGCAGCGTAGGAGAATTGGGCAGATCCTCCTACGAGCAGTACTTC. It specifies CASSVGELGRSSYEQYF.

This clone has only a few counts. CDR3: CASSLVRENTGELFF. The CDR3 DNA reads as TGTGCCAGCAGTTTAGTGCGGGAGAACACCGGGGAGCTGTTTTTT. The chain links TRBV27 to TRBJ2-2, with D possibly TRBD2 on 6 matching bases. Germline V gives CDR1 MNHEY, CDR2 SMNVEV (reference sequence). Trimming shortened V by 2 bases and J by 1 base, and 8 bases separated the two germline ends. The CDR3 length is 15 residues.

The rearrangement uses TRBV5-1 and TRBJ2-1; 9 positions match TRBD1. The CDR3 covers 16 residues. Germline CDR1 and CDR2: SGHRS and YFSETQ. Germline trimming cut 4 bases from V and 0 bases from J; bases unmatched to any gene: 5. The CDR3 region is CASSRTTGGSYNEQFF. CDR3 DNA sequence: TGCGCCAGCAGCCGAACGACAGGGGGCTCCTACAATGAGCAGTTCTTC.

V usage is TRBV27 and J usage is TRBJ2-1, with no clear D. The germline V and J ends were trimmed by 2 bases and 1 base, with 12 bases remaining between them. This CDR3 comprises 16 residues. The germline CDR1 and CDR2 sequences are MNHEY and SMNVEV (reference sequence). This CDR3 is CASSLRKTSSYNEQFF. CDR3 sequence (DNA): TGTGCCAGCAGTTTAAGGAAAACTTCTTCCTACAATGAGCAGTTCTTC.